This T cell receptor beta chain is from a study of T cell repertoires in cytomegalovirus infection. Study summary: CMV epitopes that were recently identified and HLA-C-restricted were used alongside well-studied HLA-B-restricted ones. Findings and limits, study-wide: The study found HLA-C-restricted CMV-specific TCR beta clonotypes dominating the ex vivo response.

For this clonotype: The antigen is unknown.

The ends were cut back, 5 bases at V and 4 bases at J, with 18 bases in the middle. From germline, CDR1 is SEHNR and CDR2 FQNEAQ (reference sequence). The CDR3 has 16 residues. TCRdb called the reads again in MiXCR, with one record for every CDR3 protein. The sample lists roughly 920,000 distinct CDR3 sequences; around 32% were seen once. The sample was cultured CD8+ T cells from PBMCs, taken from culture after CMV antigen stimulation. This clonotype originated in a human donor in good health (CMV status not recorded). Some clones in this sample may be carry-over from other donors' samples. The chain uses TRBV7-9 and TRBJ1-3; tentative D call: TRBD1 (5 bases). CDR3 protein: CASSGGVVAIGNTIYF. In DNA, the CDR3 is TGTGCCAGCAGCGGAGGGGTTGTGGCAATCGGAAACACCATATATTTT. Full variable domain (outside the CDR3, taken from reference TRBV7-9 and TRBJ1-3): DTGVSQNPRHKITKRGQNVTFRCDPISEHNRLYWYRQTLGQGPEFLTYFQNEAQLEKSRLLSDRFSAERPKGSFSTLEIQRTEQGDSAMYLCASSGGVVAIGNTIYFGEGSWLTVV.